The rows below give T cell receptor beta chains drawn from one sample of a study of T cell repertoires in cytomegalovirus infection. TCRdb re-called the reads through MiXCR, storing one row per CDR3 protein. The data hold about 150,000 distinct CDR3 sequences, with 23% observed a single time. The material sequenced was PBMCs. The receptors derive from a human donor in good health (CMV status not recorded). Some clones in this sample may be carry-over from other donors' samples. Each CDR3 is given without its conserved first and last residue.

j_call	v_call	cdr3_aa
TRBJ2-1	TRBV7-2	ASSLGGRGGNEQF
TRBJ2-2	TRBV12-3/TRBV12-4	ASTNRDRGLNTGELF
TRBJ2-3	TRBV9	ASSVGTSGVTDTQY
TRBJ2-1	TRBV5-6	ASSLGGGEYNEQF
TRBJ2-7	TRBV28	ASSSPGGPSSYEQY
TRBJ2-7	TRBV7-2	ASSSSGGAYEQY
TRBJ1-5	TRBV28	ASSLWRGLASNQPQH
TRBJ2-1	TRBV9	ASSSVTGSYNEQF
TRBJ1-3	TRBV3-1	ASSQEVTGADTIY
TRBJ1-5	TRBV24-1	ATSRSDSNQPQH
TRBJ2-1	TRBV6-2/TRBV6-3	ASSRTSGSLYNEQF
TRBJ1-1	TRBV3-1	ASSPIGGGNTEAF
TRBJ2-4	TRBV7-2	ASSPPKTGSAKNIQY
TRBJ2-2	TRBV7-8	ASSFRAEGATGELF
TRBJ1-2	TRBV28	ASRPGTANYGYT
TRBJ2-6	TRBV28	ASSSGAAGHRANVLT
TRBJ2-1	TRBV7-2	ASSKRASGEGEQF
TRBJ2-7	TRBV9	ASSVGLGQGSYEQY
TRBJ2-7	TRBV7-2	ASSLSGQAYEQY
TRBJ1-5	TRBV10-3	AISESVSNQPQH
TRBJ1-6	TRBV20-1	SARDPAGVPINSPLH
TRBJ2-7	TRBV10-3	ASSTGISYEQY
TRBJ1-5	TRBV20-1	SASQGDQPQH
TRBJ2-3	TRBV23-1	ASINVAHTDTQY
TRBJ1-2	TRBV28	ASSFRQGDGYT
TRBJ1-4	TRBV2	ASRGTGAVEKLF
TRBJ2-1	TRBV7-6	ASSLRTSHEQF
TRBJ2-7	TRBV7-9	ASSLGLASSYEQY
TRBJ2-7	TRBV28	ASGAQGYEQY
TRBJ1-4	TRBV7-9	ASSLSRATNEKLF
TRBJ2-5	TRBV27	ASSPTAYQETQY
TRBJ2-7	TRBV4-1	ASSLAGGSEQY
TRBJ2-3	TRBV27	ASGSVTDTQY
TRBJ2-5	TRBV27	ASSYSGTGLLGPKETQY
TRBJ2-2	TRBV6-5	ASSYWRTGGPGELF
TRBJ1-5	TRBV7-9	ASSLYHGVESQPQH
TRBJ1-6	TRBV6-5	ASRSGTGDNSPLH
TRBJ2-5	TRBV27	ASRLAGGETQY
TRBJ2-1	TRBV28	ASSLAGTSGSREQF
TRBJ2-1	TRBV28	ASRTPGAGGNEQF
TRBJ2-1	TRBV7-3	ASSLDKGAYNEQF
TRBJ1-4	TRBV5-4	ASSLRTGGIEKLF
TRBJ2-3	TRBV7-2	ASSSRTSGSHMASTDTQY